Below, 18 T cell receptor beta chains from the same sample are listed, as sequenced in a study of blood T cell repertoires in COVID-19. Repertoires were generated with immunoSEQ multiplex PCR, while TCRdb's copy carries only in-frame clones and drops some. This sample has approximately 230,000 clones, with about nine tenths found just once. The specimen was PBMCs or T cells enriched from blood (not recorded which). These receptors were collected from a man younger than 35 who had recovered from COVID-19.

V gene TRBV5-1 combines with J gene TRBJ2-3; no definite D call. The germline CDR1 and CDR2 sequences are SGHRS and YFSETQ. The CDR3 is 14 amino acids. Trimming stripped 4 bases from V and 0 bases from J, with 9 bases between. CDR3 coding DNA: TGCGCCAGCAGCCTACCACAGAGCACAGATACGCAGTATTTT. This gives the protein CASSLPQSTDTQYF.

The CDR3 protein is CASSQMTGGYEQYF. The DNA of the CDR3 is TGTGCCAGCAGCCAGATGACAGGGGGCTACGAGCAGTACTTC. V is TRBV3-1 (or the pseudogene TRBV3-2) and J is TRBJ2-7; 9 positions agree with TRBD1. The CDR3 spans 14 residues. The germline CDR1 and CDR2 sequences are LGHDT and YNNKEL (reference sequence). Trimming took 3 bases from V and 3 from J; bases not matched to a gene: 3.

V usage is TRBV4-2 and J usage is TRBJ2-1; tentative D call: TRBD2 (6 bases). The CDR3 is made up of 14 amino acids. V gave up 4 bases and J gave up 4 bases, with 11 bases separating them. The germline CDR1 and CDR2 sequences are LGHNA and YNFKEQ. The CDR3 loop reads CASSLYRGYNEQFF. The DNA of the CDR3 is TGTGCCAGCAGCCTATACCGGGGGTACAATGAGCAGTTCTTC.

This rearrangement joins TRBV5-1 to TRBJ2-3; possibly TRBD1 for D (6 bases). The CDR3 extends over 16 amino acids. Germline V lookup: CDR1 SGHRS, CDR2 YFSETQ. V shed 0 bases and J shed 0 bases, with 11 bases lying between them. CDR3 DNA sequence: TGCGCCAGCAGCTTGGTAGGACAGTCAAGCACAGATACGCAGTATTTT. Protein: CASSLVGQSSTDTQYF.

V usage is TRBV7-6 and J usage is TRBJ2-1; D gene uncertain. Trimming removed 1 base from V and 4 bases from J, with 17 bases in between. The CDR3 length is 17 residues. CDR1 and CDR2 (germline): SGHVS, FNYEAQ. CDR3 bases: TGTGCCAGCAGCTTAGGAGGATCGACCCGCCTATACAATGAGCAGTTCTTC. Translating it yields CASSLGGSTRLYNEQFF.

J is TRBJ2-1 and V is TRBV28; D is perhaps TRBD2 (5 bases). The CDR3 sequence is 16 residues long. Trimming cost V 5 bases and J 0 bases, with 14 bases left between them. Germline CDR1 and CDR2: MDHEN and SYDVKM. CDR3 coding DNA: TGTGCCAGCAGTCGCAGCACGGGGAGCTCCTACAATGAGCAGTTCTTC. It encodes CASSRSTGSSYNEQFF.

V gene TRBV19 combines with J gene TRBJ1-5; D might be TRBD1 (5 bases). With 3 bases removed from V and 3 bases from J, the gap between germline ends came to 12 bases. The CDR3 extends over 15 amino acids. CDR1 and CDR2 (germline): LNHDA, SQIVND (reference sequence). The CDR3 bases are TGTGCCAGTAGTATGTCAGGGTTGGTCAATCAGCCCCAGCATTTT. Translation gives CASSMSGLVNQPQHF.

This clone was counted between two and nine times. The chain joins TRBV4-2 to TRBJ2-3; D is unclear. The germline CDR1 and CDR2 sequences are LGHNA and YNFKEQ. This CDR3 comprises 12 residues. V was cut by 1 base and J by 6 bases, with 5 bases left in between. The CDR3 DNA reads TGTGCCAGCAGCCAAGGAGAGGATACGCAGTATTTT. Amino acid sequence: CASSQGEDTQYF.

The chain employs TRBV7-8 and TRBJ1-2; TRBD1 might be the D (6 bases). The CDR3 extends over 16 amino acids. Germline values: CDR1 SGHVS, CDR2 FQNEAQ. Trimming took 4 bases from V and 4 from J, leaving 19 bases between them. As DNA, the CDR3 is TGTGCCAGCAGCTCCCAAGGGGGTCGCCTTGTCTATGGCTACACCTTC. Protein sequence: CASSSQGGRLVYGYTF.

This clone was recorded once. The chain couples TRBV7-9 to TRBJ2-7; D possibly corresponds to TRBD2 (6 bases). V lost 3 bases, J lost 7 bases, and 13 bases lay in between. CDR1 is SEHNR and CDR2 is FQNEAQ in the germline V gene (reference sequence). CDR3 length: 13 amino acids. CDR3 in DNA: TGTGCCAGCAGCTTTACTAGCTACGGAGAGCAGTACTTC. This translates into CASSFTSYGEQYF. Combining the CDR3 with reference TRBV7-9 and TRBJ2-7 gives the whole variable domain DTGVSQNPRHKITKRGQNVTFRCDPISEHNRLYWYRQTLGQGPEFLTYFQNEAQLEKSRLLSDRFSAERPKGSFSTLEIQRTEQGDSAMYLCASSFTSYGEQYFGPGTRLTVT.

V gene TRBV27 combines with J gene TRBJ1-2; the D gene is possibly TRBD1 (6 bases). V lost 4 bases, J lost 8 bases, and 17 bases lay in between. CDR1 and CDR2 from the germline V gene are MNHEY and SMNVEV (reference sequence). This CDR3 is built from 14 residues. This CDR3 reads CASSSWAHGQGYTF. The CDR3 DNA reads TGTGCCAGCAGTTCCTGGGCCCACGGACAGGGCTACACCTTC.

The rearrangement joins TRBV11-2 to TRBJ2-1; 9 positions agree with TRBD2. The CDR3 totals 15 residues. Germline assignment: CDR1 SGHAT and CDR2 FQNNGV. Unmatched junction bases numbered 13, after V lost 7 bases and J lost 9 bases. Written as DNA, the CDR3 is TGTGCCAGCACACTAGGGCTAGCGGGGTTCAGTGAGCAGTTCTTC. Translated, it gives CASTLGLAGFSEQFF.

J is TRBJ1-2 and V is TRBV12-3 or TRBV12-4; 7 nucleotides line up with TRBD1. V lost 7 bases and J lost 4; bases outside the gene matches: 6. The CDR3 loop spans 13 amino acids. CDR3 in amino acids: CASNIGTVYGYTF. The CDR3 DNA follows: TGTGCCAGCAACATAGGGACAGTCTATGGCTACACCTTC.

V and J are TRBV6-1 and TRBJ2-7; 7 bases match TRBD1. The CDR3 sequence is 14 residues long. From germline, CDR1 is MNHNS and CDR2 SASEGT. V trimming: 0 bases; J trimming: 3 bases; junction bases outside the gene matches: 2. The CDR3 protein is CASSEAGQIYEQYF. The CDR3 DNA follows: TGTGCCAGCAGTGAAGCGGGACAGATCTACGAGCAGTACTTC.

The chain links TRBV5-4 to TRBJ2-1, with 9 nucleotides matching TRBD2. The CDR3 is 15 amino acids. Germline V CDR1 and CDR2: SGHNT, YYREEE (reference sequence). V dropped 2 bases and J dropped 5; count of bases not matched to a gene: 5. This CDR3 reads CASSFAGGPHNEQFF. The CDR3 bases are TGTGCCAGCAGCTTTGCGGGGGGGCCCCACAATGAGCAGTTCTTC.

The J gene is TRBJ1-2, the V gene TRBV5-6; no definite D call. Germline values: CDR1 SGHDT, CDR2 YYEEEE. Trimming stripped 1 base from V and 4 bases from J, with 14 bases between. The CDR3 covers 15 residues. CDR3 nucleotide sequence: TGTGCCAGCAGCTTGCCGCCGACTAAGGCCTATGGCTACACCTTC. Its protein is CASSLPPTKAYGYTF.

The chain has TRBV6-1 and TRBJ1-2, with TRBD1 as a possible D gene (5 bases). V lost 2 bases and J 4 bases, leaving 14 bases between the germline ends. This CDR3 contains 15 residues. Germline assignment: CDR1 MNHNS and CDR2 SASEGT. The CDR3 sequence is CASSESISRVYGYTF. DNA of the CDR3: TGTGCCAGCAGTGAATCGATTTCCAGGGTCTATGGCTACACCTTC.

CDR3 coding DNA: TGTGCCAGCAGCTTAGGAGCAGGGGCTATAAACAATGAGCAGTTCTTC. Translation gives CASSLGAGAINNEQFF. This chain joins TRBV7-8 and TRBJ2-1; D perhaps matches TRBD1 (6 bases). Germline-derived CDR1 and CDR2 are SGHVS and FQNEAQ. The CDR3 spans 16 residues. Trimming left V 1 base short and J 5 bases short, with 15 bases between.